What follows are 5 T cell receptor beta chains derived from one specimen sequenced in a study of blood T cell repertoires in COVID-19. Data came from immunoSEQ multiplex PCR; TCRdb stores just in-frame clones and leaves some out. In the table there are approximately 100,000 clones, approximately 86% of which are singletons. Sequences were obtained from PBMCs or T cells enriched from blood (not recorded which). These receptors were taken from a woman in her fifties or sixties who had recovered from COVID-19.

The chain employs TRBV5-1 and TRBJ1-1, with unresolved D. V dropped 5 bases and J dropped 0 bases, with 8 bases sitting between them. The length of the CDR3 is 13 residues. Germline CDR1 and CDR2: SGHRS and YFSETQ. This CDR3 is CASSVSMNTEAFF. CDR3 coding DNA: TGCGCCAGCAGTGTGAGCATGAACACTGAAGCTTTCTTT.

V gene TRBV2 combines with J gene TRBJ2-7; 8 nucleotides match TRBD1. The germline CDR1 and CDR2 sequences are SNHLY and FYNNEI. The CDR3 sequence is 14 residues long. J gave up 2 bases and V 4 bases, and 4 bases lay outside the gene matches. The CDR3 is CASSVTGEAYEQYF. CDR3 in DNA: TGTGCCAGCAGTGTGACAGGGGAAGCCTACGAGCAGTACTTC.

V is TRBV7-2 and J is TRBJ2-7; D is uncertain. The CDR3 is 13 residues long. With 1 base removed from V and 4 bases from J, the gap between germline ends came to 8 bases. Germline V lookup: CDR1 SGHTA, CDR2 FQGNSA. The chain's CDR3 is CASSLVLKYEQYF. DNA for the CDR3: TGTGCCAGCAGCTTAGTCTTAAAATACGAGCAGTACTTC. Full variable domain (missing parts from reference TRBV7-2 and TRBJ2-7): GAGVSQSPSNKVTEKGKDVELRCDPISGHTALYWYRQSLGQGLEFLIYFQGNSAPDKSGLPSDRFSAERTGGSVSTLTIQRTQQEDSAVYLCASSLVLKYEQYFGPGTRLTVT.

The rearrangement uses TRBV7-9 and TRBJ1-6; perhaps TRBD1 as D (5 bases). Germline assignment: CDR1 SEHNR and CDR2 FQNEAQ (reference sequence). This CDR3 has 14 residues. V lost 5 bases to trimming and J lost 6 bases, with 11 bases between them. CDR3 sequence: CASSLKGANSPLHF. The CDR3 bases are TGTGCCAGCAGCCTTAAAGGGGCTAATTCACCCCTCCACTTT.

This rearrangement joins TRBV19 to TRBJ2-2; 9 positions agree with TRBD1. The CDR3 sequence is 15 residues long. V was pared by 1 base and J by 6 bases, with 3 bases of the junction left unmatched. Germline V lookup: CDR1 LNHDA, CDR2 SQIVND (reference sequence). The CDR3 region has the DNA TGTGCCAGTAGTATAGGGACAGGGGAGGCCGGGGAGCTGTTTTTT. Translated, it gives CASSIGTGEAGELFF.